The 5 T cell receptor beta chains below were found in one sample sequenced in a study of T cell changes during pregnancy in multiple sclerosis. Data came from immunoSEQ multiplex PCR; TCRdb stores just in-frame clones and leaves some out. The sample comprises some 41,000 clones, 90% to 95% of which are singletons, and roughly 8.1% rests with the top ten. The sequencing here drew on CD8+ T cells from peripheral blood mononuclear cells, taken in the third trimester of pregnancy. The receptors here all came from a female donor with multiple sclerosis, enrolled in a pregnancy study.

The chain employs TRBV19 and TRBJ2-4; D uncertain. The germline CDR1 and CDR2 sequences are LNHDA and SQIVND (reference sequence). V was pared by 1 base and J by 6 bases, with 7 bases between. The CDR3 runs to 13 residues. DNA of the CDR3: TGTGCCAGTAGTATAGTTCCGGGAAACATTCAGTACTTC. Its translation: CASSIVPGNIQYF.

The table lists this clone with a count of one. The V and J genes are TRBV19 and TRBJ1-1; 9 bases fit TRBD1. The germline gives CDR1 LNHDA, CDR2 SQIVND (reference sequence). The CDR3 length is 12 residues. V lost 10 bases, J lost 1 base, and 1 base stayed unmatched. The CDR3 DNA sequence: TGTGCCACGGGACAGGGGAACACTGAAGCTTTCTTT. It encodes CATGQGNTEAFF.

The chain employs TRBV13 and TRBJ2-1, with D hard to call. This CDR3 is 14 amino acids long. Between the trimmed V and J ends, which lost 6 bases and 6 bases, there was a span of 15 bases. Germline V gene sequence: CDR1 PRHDT, CDR2 FYEKMQ (reference sequence). The CDR3 here is CASSFTHTGNEQFF. The CDR3 bases are TGTGCCAGCAGTTTTACCCATACCGGCAATGAGCAGTTCTTC. The complete variable domain, with remaining parts taken from reference TRBV13 and TRBJ2-1, reads AAGVIQSPRHLIKEKRETATLKCYPIPRHDTVYWYQQGPGQDPQFLISFYEKMQSDKGSIPDRFSAQQFSDYHSELNMSSLELGDSALYFCASSFTHTGNEQFFGPGTRLTVL.

The chain carries TRBV28 and TRBJ2-1, with 8 bases lining up with TRBD2. Germline assignment: CDR1 MDHEN and CDR2 SYDVKM. After removal of 2 bases from V and 5 bases from J, the junction contained 8 bases not matched to a gene. The CDR3 has 16 residues. The CDR3 protein is CASSLGVSGINNEQFF. The CDR3 bases are TGTGCCAGCAGTTTAGGGGTTAGCGGGATCAACAATGAGCAGTTCTTC.

The CDR3 reads CASSTGEVSAEAFF. CDR3 in DNA: TGTGCCAGTTCTACAGGGGAGGTTTCGGCTGAAGCTTTCTTT. The J gene is TRBJ1-1, the V gene TRBV19, with 7 bases identical to TRBD1. CDR3 size: 14 residues. V gave up 8 bases and J gave up 6 bases; unmatched junction bases: 12. Germline V gene lookup returns CDR1 LNHDA and CDR2 SQIVND (reference sequence). Based on the CDR3 plus reference TRBV19 and TRBJ1-1, the full variable domain is DGGITQSPKYLFRKEGQNVTLSCEQNLNHDAMYWYRQDPGQGLRLIYYSQIVNDFQKGDIAEGYSVSREKKESFPLTVTSAQKNPTAFYLCASSTGEVSAEAFFGQGTRLTVV.